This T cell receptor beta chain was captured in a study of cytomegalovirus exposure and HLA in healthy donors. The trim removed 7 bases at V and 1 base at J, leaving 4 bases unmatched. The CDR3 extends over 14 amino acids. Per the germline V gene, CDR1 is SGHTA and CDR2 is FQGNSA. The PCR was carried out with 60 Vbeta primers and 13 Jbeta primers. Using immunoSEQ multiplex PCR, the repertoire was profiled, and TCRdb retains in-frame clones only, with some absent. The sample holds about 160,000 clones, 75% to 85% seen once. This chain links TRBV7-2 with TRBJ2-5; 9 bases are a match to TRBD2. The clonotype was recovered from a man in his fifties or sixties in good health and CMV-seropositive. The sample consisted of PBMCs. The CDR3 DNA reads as TGTGCCAGCAAAGCGGGAGGTTCCCAAGAGACCCAGTACTTC. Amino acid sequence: CASKAGGSQETQYF.